The text below deals with one T cell receptor beta chain. Enrolled during active infection, Seattle patients were then followed longitudinally. The sample originates from a study of blood T cell repertoires in COVID-19. As for the study in general: Collection of acute and convalescent COVID-19 samples took place in the United States, Italy and Spain.

Per the authors' pipeline: Estimated nucleated cell counts came from reference gene primer amplification. Sequenced by immunoSEQ multiplex PCR; TCRdb stores in-frame clones only, minus some. V, J and clone size were drawn from that table, and D and trimming were deduced from the DNA. The sample records about 200,000 clones, roughly 77% being singletons. Germline V CDR1 and CDR2: SGDLS, YYNGEE. This CDR3 is built from 14 residues. After removal of 3 bases from V and 4 bases from J, the junction contained 4 bases not matched to a gene. The receptor's source is a woman in her forties with COVID-19, enrolled during active disease. The source material was peripheral blood. The rearrangement links TRBV9 to TRBJ2-7; 10 bases are shared with TRBD1. CDR3 in amino acids: CASSAGTGEYEQYF. For the CDR3, the DNA is TGTGCCAGCAGCGCCGGGACAGGGGAATACGAGCAGTACTTC.